Below are 6 T cell receptor beta chains sequenced from a single sample in a study of radiation and T cells in renal cell carcinoma. Documented time point: blood 4 weeks post-SBRT, at nephrectomy. Treatment specified: 15 Gy SBRT to primary tumor, nephrectomy 4 weeks later. Generated by immunoSEQ multiplex PCR, the TCRdb table keeps only in-frame clones and is missing some. This table has around 180,000 clones, 88% appearing once. The sequencing here drew on blood, taken from a patient whose treatment included radiotherapy and nephrectomy. These receptors all come from a woman aged 50 to 60 with renal cell carcinoma.

The chain carries TRBV12-5 and TRBJ1-2; tentative D call: TRBD1 (5 bases). The CDR3 covers 14 residues. The ends were cut back, 2 bases at V and 4 bases at J, with 11 bases in the middle. Germline loops: CDR1 LGHNT, CDR2 FRNRAP. The CDR3 loop reads CASGLQGVGYGYTF. The CDR3 DNA sequence: TGTGCTAGTGGTTTGCAGGGCGTTGGCTATGGCTACACCTTC.

The rearrangement joins TRBV18 to TRBJ2-3, with D possibly being TRBD1 (6 bases). Germline V gene lookup returns CDR1 KGHSH and CDR2 LQKENI. V was cut by 3 bases and J by 6 bases, with 13 bases left in between. This CDR3 spans 14 amino acids. The CDR3 nucleotides read TGTGCCAGCTCACCGCTGGCTAGGGGGGATACGCAGTATTTT. Translating gives CASSPLARGDTQYF.

The chain links TRBV7-8 to TRBJ2-6; the D is unclear. This CDR3 has 18 residues. CDR1 is SGHVS and CDR2 is FQNEAQ in the germline V gene. V was shortened by 1 base and J by 1 base, with 14 bases between the two germline ends. The CDR3 is CASSLVPTESSGANVLTF. DNA of the CDR3: TGTGCCAGCAGCTTAGTGCCCACAGAGTCTTCTGGGGCCAACGTCCTGACTTTC.

CDR3 residues: CSVEGGGQGVDYGYTF. The CDR3 DNA sequence: TGCAGCGTTGAAGGAGGTGGGCAGGGGGTAGACTATGGCTACACCTTC. The chain links TRBV29-1 to TRBJ1-2, with TRBD1 identical over 7 bases. V was clipped by 1 base and J by 3 bases; unmatched bases: 11. The germline gives CDR1 SQVTM, CDR2 ANQGSEA. The CDR3 sequence is 16 residues long.

The J gene is TRBJ2-7, the V gene TRBV9; perhaps TRBD2 as D (6 bases). CDR1 and CDR2 from the germline V gene are SGDLS and YYNGEE. V dropped 0 bases and J dropped 1 base, with 14 bases sitting between them. The CDR3 is 16 amino acids. The CDR3 sequence is CASSVDPGAVSYEQYF. CDR3 nucleotides: TGTGCCAGCAGCGTAGATCCGGGAGCGGTGTCCTACGAGCAGTACTTC.

The chain recombines TRBV19 with TRBJ1-3; D uncertain. V shed 9 bases and J shed 0 bases, with 15 bases lying between them. The germline V gene has CDR1 LNHDA and CDR2 SQIVND (reference sequence). The CDR3 extends over 15 amino acids. The CDR3 sequence: CASRPGADSGNTIYF. The CDR3 DNA follows: TGTGCCAGCCGACCCGGTGCCGACTCTGGAAACACCATATATTTT.